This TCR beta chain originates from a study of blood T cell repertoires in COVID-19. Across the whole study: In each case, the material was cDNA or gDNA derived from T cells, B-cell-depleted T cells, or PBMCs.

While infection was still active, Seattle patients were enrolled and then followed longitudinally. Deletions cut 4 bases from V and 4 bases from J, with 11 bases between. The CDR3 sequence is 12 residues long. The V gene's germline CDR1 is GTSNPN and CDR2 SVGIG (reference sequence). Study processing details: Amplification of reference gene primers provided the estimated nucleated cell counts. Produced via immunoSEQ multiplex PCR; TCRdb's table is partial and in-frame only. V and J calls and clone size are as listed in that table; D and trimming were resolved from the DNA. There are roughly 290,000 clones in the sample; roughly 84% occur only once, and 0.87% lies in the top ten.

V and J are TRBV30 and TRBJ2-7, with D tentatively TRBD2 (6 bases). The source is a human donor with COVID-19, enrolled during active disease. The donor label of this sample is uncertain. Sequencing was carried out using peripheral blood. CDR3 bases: TGTGCCTGGACAGGGAGGAAGTACGAGCAGTACTTC. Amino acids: CAWTGRKYEQYF.